The source of this T cell receptor (beta chain) is a study of OX40 agonist ivuxolimab in advanced cancers. Study information: Dose-escalation patients were diagnosed with hepatocellular carcinoma, melanoma, renal cell cancer or head and neck cancer. Those enrolled were 82.7% male, with a mean age of roughly 62 years and ages from roughly 20 to 90.

The protocol was immunoSEQ multiplex PCR, while the TCRdb copy is restricted to in-frame clones and leaves out a portion. The sample holds some 35,000 clones, 65% to 85% seen once. Comment on this clone: The target antigen is unknown.

Study-wide points: Some patients who did not respond also had low normalized T-cell clonal expansion.

Trimming stripped 1 base from V and 4 bases from J, with 8 bases between. Germline V CDR1 and CDR2: MGHRA, YSYEKL. The CDR3 sequence is 13 residues long. The source of this sequence is an adult with an advanced solid tumor such as melanoma, head and neck, liver or kidney cancer. The V gene is TRBV4-1, the J gene TRBJ2-7; D not certain. The source material was CD4+ or CD8+ T cells sorted from blood, sampled in a trial of the OX40 agonist ivuxolimab. The chain's CDR3 is CASSQGIRYEQYF. The CDR3 nucleotides read TGCGCCAGCAGCCAAGGGATTAGGTACGAGCAGTACTTC.